The text below deals with one TCR beta chain. The data originate from a study of neoadjuvant nivolumab and ipilimumab in lung cancer. CDR1 SEHNR and CDR2 FQNEAQ come from the germline V gene (reference sequence). The junction had 6 bases not matched to a gene; V was cut back by 5 bases and J by 7 bases. The CDR3 loop spans 15 amino acids. This table comes from immunoSEQ multiplex PCR, and its TCRdb copy is limited to in-frame clones, with some not included. The table has 25,000 to 35,000 clones, more than 85% seen once. The source material was peripheral blood, sampled after neoadjuvant nivolumab, alone or with ipilimumab, at or shortly before surgery. The chain has TRBV7-9 and TRBJ1-4; 11 bases align to TRBD1. This TCR was recovered from an adult with non-small cell lung cancer. In nucleotides, the CDR3 is TGTGCCAGCAGCGGTCGGACAGGGGGCAGTGAAAAACTGTTTTTT. Translation gives CASSGRTGGSEKLFF.